A single sample gave rise to the 4 T cell receptor beta chains below, sequenced in a study of glioma-infiltrating T cells. TCR alpha and beta CDR3 regions were amplified from RNA using iRepertoire nested multiplex PCR. Each CDR3 protein gets one entry after TCRdb re-called the multiplex PCR reads with MiXCR. The data show around 390,000 distinct CDR3 sequences, roughly two fifths seen once. Sequencing input: glioma tissue, nonneoplastic brain tissue, or PBMCs (not recorded which). Receptor source: a human donor with low-grade glioma or glioblastoma, undergoing nonglioma brain surgery, or in good health (not recorded which).

This clonotype was counted ten times or more. The genes are TRBV20-1 and TRBJ1-2, with D possibly TRBD1 on 5 matching bases. CDR1 and CDR2 (germline): DFQATT, SNEGSKA (reference sequence). Trimming shortened V by 7 bases and J by 8 bases, and 17 bases separated the two germline ends. The CDR3 runs to 12 residues. As DNA, the CDR3 is TGCAGTGTCCTTGCCCCAGGGTTGGGCTACACCTTC. Its translation is CSVLAPGLGYTF.

There are many counts of this clonotype. V gene TRBV6-1 combines with J gene TRBJ1-4, with 9 positions matching TRBD1. CDR1 is MNHNS, CDR2 SASEGT, per germline. J gave up 4 bases and V 2 bases, and 8 bases lay outside the gene matches. CDR3 length: 17 amino acids. The CDR3 DNA reads as TGTGCCAGCAGTGAATTTGGGACAGGGAGAATTAATGAAAAACTGTTTTTT. It translates to CASSEFGTGRINEKLFF.

This clonotype was recorded at least ten times. The CDR3 region has the DNA TGTGCCAGCAGTCCGAGGGATCAAGAGGAGACCCAGTACTTC. This translates into CASSPRDQEETQYF. This sequence joins TRBV27 and TRBJ2-5, with D perhaps TRBD2 (5 bases). Germline-derived CDR1 and CDR2 are MNHEY and SMNVEV (reference sequence). There are 14 residues in the CDR3. V was cut by 5 bases and J by 5 bases, with 15 bases left in between.

This clonotype was counted only a few times. V usage is TRBV15 and J usage is TRBJ2-7; TRBD1 agrees at 10 bases. V shed 1 base, J shed 5 bases, and the junction held 8 bases outside the gene matches. Germline assignment: CDR1 LNHNV and CDR2 YYDKDF (reference sequence). The CDR3 is 16 amino acids. The CDR3 reads CATSRGPGTGADEQYF. CDR3 nucleotides: TGTGCCACCAGCAGAGGCCCAGGGACAGGGGCTGACGAGCAGTACTTC. Combining the CDR3 with reference TRBV15 and TRBJ2-7 gives the whole variable domain DAMVIQNPRYQVTQFGKPVTLSCSQTLNHNVMYWYQQKSSQAPKLLFHYYDKDFNNEADTPDNFQSRRPNTSFCFLDIRSPGLGDTAMYLCATSRGPGTGADEQYFGPGTRLTVT.